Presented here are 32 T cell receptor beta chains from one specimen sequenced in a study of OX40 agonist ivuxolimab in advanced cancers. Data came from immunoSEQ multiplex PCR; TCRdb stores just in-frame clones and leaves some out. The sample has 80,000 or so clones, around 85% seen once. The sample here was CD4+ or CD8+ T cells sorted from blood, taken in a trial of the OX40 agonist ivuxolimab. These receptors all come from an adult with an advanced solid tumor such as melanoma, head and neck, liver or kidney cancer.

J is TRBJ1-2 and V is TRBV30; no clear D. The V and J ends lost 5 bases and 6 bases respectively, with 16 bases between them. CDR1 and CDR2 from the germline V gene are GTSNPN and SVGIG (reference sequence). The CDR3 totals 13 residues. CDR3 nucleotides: TGTGCCTGGTTGGACGCTTTCGACCATGGCTACACCTTC. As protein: CAWLDAFDHGYTF.

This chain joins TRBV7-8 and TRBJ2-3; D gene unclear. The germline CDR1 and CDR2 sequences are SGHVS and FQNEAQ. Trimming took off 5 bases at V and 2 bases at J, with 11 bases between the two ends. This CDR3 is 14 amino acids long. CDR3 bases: TGTGCCAGCAGCCGCCAGTTCCTCACAGATACGCAGTATTTT. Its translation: CASSRQFLTDTQYF.

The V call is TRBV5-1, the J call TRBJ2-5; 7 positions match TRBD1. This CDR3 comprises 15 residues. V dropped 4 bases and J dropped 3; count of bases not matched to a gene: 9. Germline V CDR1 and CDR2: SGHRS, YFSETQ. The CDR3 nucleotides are TGCGCCAGCAGCATGACAGGGACGGCCAAAGAGACCCAGTACTTC. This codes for CASSMTGTAKETQYF.

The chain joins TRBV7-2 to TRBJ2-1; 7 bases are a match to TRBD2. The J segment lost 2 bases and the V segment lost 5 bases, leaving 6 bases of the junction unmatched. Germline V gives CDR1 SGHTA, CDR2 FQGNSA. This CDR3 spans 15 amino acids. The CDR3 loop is CASSLRDYAYNEQFF. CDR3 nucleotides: TGTGCCAGCAGCCTCCGGGACTACGCCTACAATGAGCAGTTCTTC.

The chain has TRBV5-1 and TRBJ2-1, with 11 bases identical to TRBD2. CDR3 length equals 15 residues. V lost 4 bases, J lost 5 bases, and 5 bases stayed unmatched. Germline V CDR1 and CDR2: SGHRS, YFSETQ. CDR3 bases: TGCGCCAGCAGCCAAAATAGCGGGAGGGACAATGAGCAGTTCTTC. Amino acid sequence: CASSQNSGRDNEQFF.

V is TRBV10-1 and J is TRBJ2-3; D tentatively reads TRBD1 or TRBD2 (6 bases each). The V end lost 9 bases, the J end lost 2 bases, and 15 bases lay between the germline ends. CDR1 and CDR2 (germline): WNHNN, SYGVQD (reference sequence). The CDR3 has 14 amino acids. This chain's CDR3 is CASRGGRNTDTQYF. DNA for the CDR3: TGCGCCAGTCGTGGGGGGCGAAACACAGATACGCAGTATTTT.

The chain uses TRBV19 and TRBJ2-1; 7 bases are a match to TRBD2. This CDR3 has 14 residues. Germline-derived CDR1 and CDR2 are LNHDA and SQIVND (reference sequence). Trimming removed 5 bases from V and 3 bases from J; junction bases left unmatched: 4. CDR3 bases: TGTGCCAGTAGTCGGGCTAGCGGCTACAATGAGCAGTTCTTC. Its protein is CASSRASGYNEQFF.

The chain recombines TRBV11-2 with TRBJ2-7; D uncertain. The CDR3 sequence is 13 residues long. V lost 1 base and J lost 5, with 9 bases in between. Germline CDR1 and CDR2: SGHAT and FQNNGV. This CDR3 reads CASSLVLQDEQYF. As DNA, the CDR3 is TGTGCCAGCAGCTTAGTTTTGCAGGACGAGCAGTACTTC. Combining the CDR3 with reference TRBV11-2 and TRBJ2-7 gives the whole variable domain EAGVAQSPRYKIIEKRQSVAFWCNPISGHATLYWYQQILGQGPKLLIQFQNNGVVDDSQLPKDRFSAERLKGVDSTLKIQPAKLEDSAVYLCASSLVLQDEQYFGPGTRLTVT.

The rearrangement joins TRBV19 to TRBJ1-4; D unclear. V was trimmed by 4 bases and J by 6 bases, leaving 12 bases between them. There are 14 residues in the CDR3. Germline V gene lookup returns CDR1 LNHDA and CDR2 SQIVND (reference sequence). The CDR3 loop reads CASSRTASYEKLFF. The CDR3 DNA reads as TGTGCCAGTAGTAGGACGGCGAGCTATGAAAAACTGTTTTTT.

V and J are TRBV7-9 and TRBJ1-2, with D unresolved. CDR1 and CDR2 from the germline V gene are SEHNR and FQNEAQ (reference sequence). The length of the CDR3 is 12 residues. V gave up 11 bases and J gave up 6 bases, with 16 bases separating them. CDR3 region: CASQNRVHGYTF. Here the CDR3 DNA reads TGTGCCTCACAAAACCGGGTACATGGCTACACCTTC.

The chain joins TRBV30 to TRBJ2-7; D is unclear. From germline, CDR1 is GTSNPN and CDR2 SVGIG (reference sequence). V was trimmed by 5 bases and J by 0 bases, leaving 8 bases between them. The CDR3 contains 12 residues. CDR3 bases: TGTGCCTGGTCTGCAGGCTCCTACGAGCAGTACTTC. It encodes CAWSAGSYEQYF.

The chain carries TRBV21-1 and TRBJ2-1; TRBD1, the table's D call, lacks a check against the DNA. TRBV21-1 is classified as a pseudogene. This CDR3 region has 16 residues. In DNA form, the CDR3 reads TGTGCCAGCAGCAGCTTACAGGGGAGGAGGTGGTGTGAGCAGTTCTTC. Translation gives CASSSLQGRRWCEQFF.

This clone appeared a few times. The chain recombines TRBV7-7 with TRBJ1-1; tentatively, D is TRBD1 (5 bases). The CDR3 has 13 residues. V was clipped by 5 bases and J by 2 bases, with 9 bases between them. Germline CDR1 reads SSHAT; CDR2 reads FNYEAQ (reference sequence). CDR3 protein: CASSATDNTEAFF. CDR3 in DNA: TGTGCCAGCAGCGCGACAGATAACACTGAAGCTTTCTTT.

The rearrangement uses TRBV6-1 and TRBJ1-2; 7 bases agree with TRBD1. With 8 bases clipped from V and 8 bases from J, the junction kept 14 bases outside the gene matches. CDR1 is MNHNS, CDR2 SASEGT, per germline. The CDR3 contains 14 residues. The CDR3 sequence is CASLLNRGAGGYTF. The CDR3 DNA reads TGTGCCAGCCTACTTAACAGGGGCGCTGGGGGCTACACCTTC.

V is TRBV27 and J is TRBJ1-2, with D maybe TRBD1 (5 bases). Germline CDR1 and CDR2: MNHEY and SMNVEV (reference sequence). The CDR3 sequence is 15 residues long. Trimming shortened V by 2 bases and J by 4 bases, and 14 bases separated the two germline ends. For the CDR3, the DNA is TGTGCCAGCAGTTTAGGGGACCCGAGGGGCTATGGCTACACCTTC. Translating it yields CASSLGDPRGYGYTF.

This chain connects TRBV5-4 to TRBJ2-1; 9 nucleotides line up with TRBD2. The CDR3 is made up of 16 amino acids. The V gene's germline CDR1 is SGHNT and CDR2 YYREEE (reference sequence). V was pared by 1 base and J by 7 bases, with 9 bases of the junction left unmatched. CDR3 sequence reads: CASSLRTGGRGNEQFF. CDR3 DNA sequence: TGTGCCAGCAGCTTGAGGACTGGCGGGAGGGGTAATGAGCAGTTCTTC.

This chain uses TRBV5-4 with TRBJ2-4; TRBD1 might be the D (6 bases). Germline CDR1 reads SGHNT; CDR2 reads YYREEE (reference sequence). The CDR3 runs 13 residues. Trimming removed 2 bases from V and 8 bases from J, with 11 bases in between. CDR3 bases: TGTGCCAGCAGCTTAACGGGACAAGACATTCAGTACTTC. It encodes CASSLTGQDIQYF.

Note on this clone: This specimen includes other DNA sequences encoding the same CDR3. CDR3 protein: CASSPGEETQYF. CDR3 coding DNA: TGTGCCAGCTCACCGGGGGAGGAGACCCAGTACTTC. The V gene is TRBV18, the J gene TRBJ2-5, with D perhaps assigned TRBD1 or TRBD2 (5 bases each). The CDR3 totals 12 residues. The V gene lost 3 bases and the J gene lost 5 bases, with 7 bases spanning the gap. Per the germline V gene, CDR1 is KGHSH and CDR2 is LQKENI.

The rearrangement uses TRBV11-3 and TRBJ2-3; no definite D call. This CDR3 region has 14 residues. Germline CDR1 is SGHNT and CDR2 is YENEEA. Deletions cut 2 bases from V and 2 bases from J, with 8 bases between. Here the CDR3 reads CASSLTALTDTQYF. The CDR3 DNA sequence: TGTGCCAGCAGCTTAACAGCCCTCACAGATACGCAGTATTTT. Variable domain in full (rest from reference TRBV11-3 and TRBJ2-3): EAGVVQSPRYKIIEKKQPVAFWCNPISGHNTLYWYLQNLGQGPELLIRYENEEAVDDSQLPKDRFSAERLKGVDSTLKIQPAELGDSAVYLCASSLTALTDTQYFGPGTRLTVL.

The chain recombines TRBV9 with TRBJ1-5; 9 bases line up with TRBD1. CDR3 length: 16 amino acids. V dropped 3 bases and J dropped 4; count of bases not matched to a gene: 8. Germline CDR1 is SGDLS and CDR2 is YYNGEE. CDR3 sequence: CASSASDRGENQPQHF. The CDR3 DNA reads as TGTGCCAGCAGCGCCTCCGACAGGGGGGAAAATCAGCCCCAGCATTTT.

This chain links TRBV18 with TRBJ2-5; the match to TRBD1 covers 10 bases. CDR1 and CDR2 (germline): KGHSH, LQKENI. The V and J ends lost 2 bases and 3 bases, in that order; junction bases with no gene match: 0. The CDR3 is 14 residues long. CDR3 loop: CASSPGTGEETQYF. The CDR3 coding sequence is TGTGCCAGCTCACCAGGGACAGGGGAAGAGACCCAGTACTTC.

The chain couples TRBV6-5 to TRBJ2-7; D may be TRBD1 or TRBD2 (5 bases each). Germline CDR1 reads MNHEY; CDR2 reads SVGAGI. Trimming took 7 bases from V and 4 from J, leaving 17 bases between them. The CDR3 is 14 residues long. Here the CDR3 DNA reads TGTGCCAGCAATATCGGACCGGGACCGTACGAGCAGTACTTC. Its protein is CASNIGPGPYEQYF.

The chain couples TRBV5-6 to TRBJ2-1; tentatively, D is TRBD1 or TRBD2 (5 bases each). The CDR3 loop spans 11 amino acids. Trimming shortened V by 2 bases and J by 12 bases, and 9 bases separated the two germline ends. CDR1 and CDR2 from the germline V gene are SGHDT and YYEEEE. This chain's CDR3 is CASSFGGSQFF. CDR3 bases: TGTGCCAGCAGCTTTGGGGGATCGCAGTTCTTC.

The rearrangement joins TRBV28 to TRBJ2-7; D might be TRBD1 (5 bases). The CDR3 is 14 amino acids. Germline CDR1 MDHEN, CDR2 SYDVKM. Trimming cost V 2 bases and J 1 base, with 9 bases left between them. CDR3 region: CASSLTGQSYEQYF. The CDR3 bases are TGTGCCAGCAGTTTAACAGGCCAGTCCTACGAGCAGTACTTC.

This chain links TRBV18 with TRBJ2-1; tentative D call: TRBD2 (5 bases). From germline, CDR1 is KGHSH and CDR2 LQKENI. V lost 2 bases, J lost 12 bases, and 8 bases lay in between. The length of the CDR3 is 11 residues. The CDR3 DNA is TGTGCCAGCTCACCAGGGGAGTGGCAGTTCTTC. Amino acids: CASSPGEWQFF.

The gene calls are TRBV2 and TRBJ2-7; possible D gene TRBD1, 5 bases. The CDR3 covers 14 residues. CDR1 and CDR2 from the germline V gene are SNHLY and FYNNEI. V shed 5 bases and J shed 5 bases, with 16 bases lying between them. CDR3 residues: CASSYRQILDEQYF. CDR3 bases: TGTGCCAGCAGTTACCGACAGATTCTCGACGAGCAGTACTTC.

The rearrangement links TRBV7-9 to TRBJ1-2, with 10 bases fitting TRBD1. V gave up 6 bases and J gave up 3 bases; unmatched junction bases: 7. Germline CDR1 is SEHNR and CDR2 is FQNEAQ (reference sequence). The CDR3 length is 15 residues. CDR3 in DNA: TGTGCCAGCAGAGCGGACAGGGGGAGAGACTATGGCTACACCTTC. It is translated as CASRADRGRDYGYTF.

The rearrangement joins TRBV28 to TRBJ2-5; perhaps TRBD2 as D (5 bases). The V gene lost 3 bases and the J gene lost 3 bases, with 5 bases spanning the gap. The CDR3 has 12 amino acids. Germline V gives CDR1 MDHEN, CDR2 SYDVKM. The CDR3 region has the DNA TGTGCCAGCAGTTTGCGGGAAGAGACCCAGTACTTC. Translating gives CASSLREETQYF. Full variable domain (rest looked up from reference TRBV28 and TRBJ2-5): DVKVTQSSRYLVKRTGEKVFLECVQDMDHENMFWYRQDPGLGLRLIYFSYDVKMKEKGDIPEGYSVSREKKERFSLILESASTNQTSMYLCASSLREETQYFGPGTRLLVL.

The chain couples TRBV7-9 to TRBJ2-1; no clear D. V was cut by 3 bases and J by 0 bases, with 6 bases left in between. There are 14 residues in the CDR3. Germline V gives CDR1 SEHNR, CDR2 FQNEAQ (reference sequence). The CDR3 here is CASSFANSYNEQFF. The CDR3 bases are TGTGCCAGCAGCTTTGCAAACTCCTACAATGAGCAGTTCTTC.

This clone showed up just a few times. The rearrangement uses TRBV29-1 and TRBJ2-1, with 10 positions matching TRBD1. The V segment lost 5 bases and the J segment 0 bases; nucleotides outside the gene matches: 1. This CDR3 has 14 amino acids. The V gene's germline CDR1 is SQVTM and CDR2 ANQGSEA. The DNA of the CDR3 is TGCAGCGTTTGGACAGGGGGCTCCTACAATGAGCAGTTCTTC. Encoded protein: CSVWTGGSYNEQFF.

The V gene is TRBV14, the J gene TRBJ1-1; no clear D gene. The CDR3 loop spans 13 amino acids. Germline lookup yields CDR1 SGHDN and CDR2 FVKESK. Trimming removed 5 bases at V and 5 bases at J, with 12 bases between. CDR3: CASSSQTVTEAFF. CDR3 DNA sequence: TGTGCCAGCAGCTCACAAACGGTTACTGAAGCTTTCTTT.

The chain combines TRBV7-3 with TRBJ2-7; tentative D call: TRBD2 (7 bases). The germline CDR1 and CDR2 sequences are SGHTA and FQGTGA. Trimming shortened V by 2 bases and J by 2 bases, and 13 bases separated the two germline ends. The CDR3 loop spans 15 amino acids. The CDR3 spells CASSLDGGPAYEQYF. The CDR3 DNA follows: TGTGCCAGCAGCTTAGACGGGGGGCCGGCCTACGAGCAGTACTTC. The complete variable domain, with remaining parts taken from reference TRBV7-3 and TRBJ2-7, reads GAGVSQTPSNKVTEKGKYVELRCDPISGHTALYWYRQSLGQGPEFLIYFQGTGAADDSGLPNDRFFAVRPEGSVSTLKIQRTERGDSAVYLCASSLDGGPAYEQYFGPGTRLTVT.